The 24 T cell receptor beta chains in this list originate from one sample, sequenced in a study of CD8 T cells in Susac syndrome. With random hexamers, about 0.45 to 1 ug RNA was reverse transcribed. TCRdb passed the immunoSEQ multiplex PCR reads through MiXCR, listing each CDR3 protein once. Counted here are hundreds of thousands of distinct CDR3 sequences, roughly 84% occurring once; the ten biggest clones make up approximately 0.11%. Sequenced sample: CD8+ T cells from PBMCs. Every receptor here comes from a human donor with multiple sclerosis.

Notes on this clonotype: One junction end does not reproduce the germline sequence, and a read error may be involved. The chain uses TRBV7-9 and TRBJ2-4; D remains unclear. In germline, CDR1 is SEHNR, CDR2 FQNEAQ (reference sequence). This CDR3 has 14 amino acids. The CDR3: CASSLALAKSIQYF. In DNA form, the CDR3 reads TGTGCCAGCAGCTTAGCTTTAGCCAAAAGCATTCAGTACTTC.

The rearrangement links TRBV14 to TRBJ2-1, with D tentatively TRBD2 (7 bases). The CDR3 runs 19 residues. V was cut by 3 bases and J by 2 bases, with 23 bases left in between. Germline CDR1 SGHDN, CDR2 FVKESK. The CDR3 region has the DNA TGTGCCAGCAGCCATCCCGCGCGGGATGGGGGGGCTCCCTACAATGAGCAGTTCTTC. Protein sequence: CASSHPARDGGAPYNEQFF.

This chain uses TRBV7-9 with TRBJ2-3; unclear D gene. The CDR3 sequence is 16 residues long. Looked up from germline, CDR1 is SEHNR and CDR2 is FQNEAQ (reference sequence). V shed 5 bases and J shed 0 bases, with 15 bases lying between them. CDR3 DNA sequence: TGTGCCAGCAGCCCCCCGCTCTACGTCAGCACAGATACGCAGTATTTT. This translates into CASSPPLYVSTDTQYF. Full variable domain (rest looked up from reference TRBV7-9 and TRBJ2-3): DTGVSQNPRHKITKRGQNVTFRCDPISEHNRLYWYRQTLGQGPEFLTYFQNEAQLEKSRLLSDRFSAERPKGSFSTLEIQRTEQGDSAMYLCASSPPLYVSTDTQYFGPGTRLTVL.

The chain recombines TRBV27 with TRBJ1-1, with D perhaps TRBD1 (5 bases). Germline assignment: CDR1 MNHEY and CDR2 SMNVEV (reference sequence). The CDR3 is made up of 15 amino acids. Trimming took 2 bases from V and 4 from J, leaving 14 bases between them. The CDR3 spells CASSLGAGRGTEAFF. The CDR3 coding sequence is TGTGCCAGCAGTTTAGGGGCGGGTCGGGGCACTGAAGCTTTCTTT.

This chain joins TRBV27 and TRBJ2-1, with 9 bases matching TRBD2. The CDR3 runs 16 residues. Germline assignment: CDR1 MNHEY and CDR2 SMNVEV (reference sequence). V dropped 5 bases and J dropped 3; count of bases not matched to a gene: 8. CDR3 nucleotide sequence: TGTGCCAGCAGTCCAGACCCTAGCGGGAACTACAATGAGCAGTTCTTC. Residues: CASSPDPSGNYNEQFF.

This chain connects TRBV2 to TRBJ2-5; possibly TRBD1 or TRBD2 for D (5 bases each). CDR1 and CDR2 from the germline V gene are SNHLY and FYNNEI. V lost 0 bases and J 0 bases, leaving 14 bases between the germline ends. This CDR3 spans 17 amino acids. CDR3 protein: CASSEALLGVHQETQYF. CDR3 in DNA: TGTGCCAGCAGTGAAGCGCTTCTGGGGGTCCACCAAGAGACCCAGTACTTC.

V and J are TRBV7-9 and TRBJ2-1; TRBD1 might be the D (5 bases). V gave up 7 bases and J gave up 10 bases, with 11 bases separating them. Germline V gene sequence: CDR1 SEHNR, CDR2 FQNEAQ (reference sequence). There are 11 residues in the CDR3. The CDR3 DNA is TGTGCCAGCAATAGGGGTATGGAGCAGTTCTTC. This gives the protein CASNRGMEQFF.

The gene calls are TRBV28 and TRBJ1-3, with unresolved D. Germline-derived CDR1 and CDR2 are MDHEN and SYDVKM. This CDR3 has 17 residues. Deletions cut 2 bases from V and 0 bases from J, with 14 bases between. The CDR3 DNA follows: TGTGCCAGCAGTTTAGGGCTCGGACGGATCTCTGGAAACACCATATATTTT. Protein: CASSLGLGRISGNTIYF.

The chain links TRBV9 to TRBJ1-6; D call uncertain. V gave up 3 bases and J gave up 10 bases, with 17 bases separating them. Germline loops: CDR1 SGDLS, CDR2 YYNGEE. The CDR3 length is 15 residues. The CDR3 nucleotides read TGTGCCAGCAGCGGTCAACAAGGCCCTCGATCACCCCTCCACTTT. This codes for CASSGQQGPRSPLHF.

The V call is TRBV19, the J call TRBJ1-4; D is ambiguous. The CDR3 sequence is 11 residues long. The germline V gene encodes CDR1 LNHDA and CDR2 SQIVND (reference sequence). Trimming shortened V by 10 bases and J by 4 bases, and 7 bases separated the two germline ends. CDR3 loop: CATRVNEKLFF. The CDR3 DNA follows: TGTGCCACCCGGGTTAATGAAAAACTGTTTTTT.

The rearrangement links TRBV3-1 to TRBJ2-1; tentatively, D is TRBD2 (5 bases). CDR1 and CDR2 from the germline V gene are LGHDT and YNNKEL (reference sequence). The V gene lost 1 base and the J gene lost 5 bases, with 15 bases spanning the gap. The CDR3 runs 16 residues. The CDR3 loop is CASSQVLGGLHNEQFF. CDR3 nucleotide sequence: TGTGCCAGCAGCCAAGTCCTCGGCGGGCTGCACAATGAGCAGTTCTTC.

V gene TRBV11-1 combines with J gene TRBJ2-7; D may be TRBD1 (5 bases). The CDR3 totals 20 residues. Germline assignment: CDR1 SGHAT and CDR2 FQDESV (reference sequence). Deletions cut 6 bases from V and 5 bases from J, with 35 bases between. The CDR3 region is CASSRTPPGRAKIPRHEQYF. The CDR3 region has the DNA TGTGCCAGCAGTCGAACCCCCCCAGGCAGGGCGAAAATACCGCGGCACGAGCAGTACTTC.

The V gene is TRBV19, the J gene TRBJ1-5, with D possibly matching TRBD1 (6 bases). Germline CDR1 LNHDA, CDR2 SQIVND (reference sequence). The CDR3 consists of 14 residues. V gave up 5 bases and J gave up 7 bases, with 15 bases separating them. The CDR3 is CASSSERGWQPQHF. CDR3 sequence (DNA): TGTGCCAGTAGTTCGGAGAGGGGGTGGCAGCCCCAGCATTTT.

The gene calls are TRBV27 and TRBJ2-7, with 8 bases that match TRBD1. Germline CDR1 MNHEY, CDR2 SMNVEV (reference sequence). V shed 5 bases, J shed 5 bases, and the junction held 11 bases outside the gene matches. The CDR3 extends over 15 amino acids. This CDR3 reads CASSPQGAVGDEQYF. The CDR3 DNA reads as TGTGCCAGCAGTCCTCAGGGGGCGGTGGGGGACGAGCAGTACTTC.

The chain combines TRBV4-2 with TRBJ2-7; 11 bases fit TRBD2. The CDR3 extends over 17 amino acids. Germline V gene sequence: CDR1 LGHNA, CDR2 YNFKEQ. V gave up 0 bases and J gave up 5 bases; unmatched junction bases: 9. CDR3 loop: CASSQDEVRLAGNEQYF. The CDR3, as DNA: TGTGCCAGCAGCCAAGATGAAGTGAGACTAGCGGGAAACGAGCAGTACTTC.

The chain carries TRBV7-8 and TRBJ2-1, with D perhaps TRBD1 or TRBD2 (5 bases each). CDR1 is SGHVS and CDR2 is FQNEAQ in the germline V gene. The CDR3 consists of 17 residues. V dropped 2 bases and J dropped 8 bases, with 22 bases sitting between them. CDR3 bases: TGTGCCAGCAGCTTATCCCTCAGAGGCCGGCTGGGGGATGAGCAGTTCTTC. Translated: CASSLSLRGRLGDEQFF.

CDR3 coding DNA: TGTGCCAGCAGCTCCACCGGGGCCAACTACGAGCAGTACTTC. Its protein is CASSSTGANYEQYF. The V call is TRBV7-2, the J call TRBJ2-7; D assignment may be TRBD1 or TRBD2 (5 bases each). There are 14 residues in the CDR3. Germline V lookup: CDR1 SGHTA, CDR2 FQGNSA. Trimming removed 4 bases from V and 3 bases from J, with 13 bases in between.

The count of this clonotype is one. The chain joins TRBV11-2 to TRBJ2-2, with 13 bases aligning to TRBD2. Germline trimming cut 4 bases from V and 0 bases from J; bases unmatched to any gene: 5. This CDR3 is built from 18 residues. Per the germline V gene, CDR1 is SGHAT and CDR2 is FQNNGV. This CDR3 reads CASSSLLAGGPNTGELFF. DNA for the CDR3: TGTGCCAGCAGCTCCCTACTAGCGGGAGGGCCGAACACCGGGGAGCTGTTTTTT.

The chain combines TRBV19 with TRBJ1-5; D gene uncertain. V lost 5 bases and J 4 bases, leaving 9 bases between the germline ends. Germline V lookup: CDR1 LNHDA, CDR2 SQIVND (reference sequence). The CDR3 is 13 amino acids. The CDR3 DNA reads as TGTGCCAGTAGTCAAATGGGGAATCAGCCCCAGCATTTT. This gives the protein CASSQMGNQPQHF.

This clonotype has more than one count but fewer than ten. The chain joins TRBV14 to TRBJ2-1; no reliable D call. Trimming took 0 bases from V and 3 from J, leaving 15 bases between them. Germline V gene data show CDR1 as SGHDN and CDR2 as FVKESK. The CDR3 covers 17 residues. The CDR3 loop is CASSQDPVDRFYNEQFF. Written as DNA, the CDR3 is TGTGCCAGCAGCCAAGATCCCGTCGATCGGTTCTACAATGAGCAGTTCTTC.

The chain couples TRBV30 to TRBJ1-1; TRBD1 is a possible D gene (5 bases). CDR3 length: 16 amino acids. Per germline, CDR1 GTSNPN and CDR2 SVGIG (reference sequence). V was shortened by 4 bases and J by 3 bases, with 21 bases between the two germline ends. CDR3 in DNA: TGTGCCTGGAACCATATTTCCGGCCGGGGGGACACTGAAGCTTTCTTT. Amino acids: CAWNHISGRGDTEAFF.

V usage is TRBV9 and J usage is TRBJ1-4, with D tentatively TRBD1 (6 bases). V shed 4 bases and J shed 0 bases, with 10 bases lying between them. This CDR3 region has 15 residues. Per the germline V gene, CDR1 is SGDLS and CDR2 is YYNGEE. The CDR3 DNA sequence: TGTGCCAGCAGCACCTCAGGGGCAACTAATGAAAAACTGTTTTTT. This sequence encodes CASSTSGATNEKLFF. Combining the CDR3 with reference TRBV9 and TRBJ1-4 gives the whole variable domain DSGVTQTPKHLITATGQRVTLRCSPRSGDLSVYWYQQSLDQGLQFLIQYYNGEERAKGNILERFSAQQFPDLHSELNLSSLELGDSALYFCASSTSGATNEKLFFGSGTQLSVL.

The rearrangement links TRBV28 to TRBJ2-1; possibly TRBD2 for D (5 bases). CDR1 MDHEN and CDR2 SYDVKM come from the germline V gene. The CDR3 consists of 13 residues. Trimming left V 3 bases short and J 8 bases short, with 11 bases between. This chain's CDR3 is CASSFGEGYEQFF. The CDR3 nucleotides are TGTGCCAGCAGTTTCGGTGAGGGCTATGAGCAGTTCTTC.

J is TRBJ1-4 and V is TRBV29-1, with D possibly matching TRBD1 (5 bases). V gave up 7 bases and J gave up 7 bases, with 16 bases separating them. CDR3 length: 13 amino acids. CDR1 is SQVTM, CDR2 ANQGSEA, per germline. The CDR3 region is CSARDGESEKLFF. CDR3 bases: TGCAGCGCCCGGGACGGAGAAAGTGAAAAACTGTTTTTT.